Sequencing of this T cell receptor (beta chain) was carried out in a study of T-cell memory formation after mild COVID-19 (dated by TCRdb to about 2021). For the wider study: TCR sequence clusters from the two donors were largely donor specific. T-cell clones expanding and contracting after mild COVID-19 in two donors were tracked by longitudinal TCRalpha and TCRbeta repertoire sequencing. The cohort comprised two young, previously healthy adult volunteers, one female and one male. Overall study outcomes, separate from this receptor: Clones contracting from day 15 to 85 had balanced CD4/CD8 phenotypes, while a second wave expanding from day 15 to 37 was biased towards CD4+. The detection of some responding clones in pre-infection memory suggests that pre-existing cross-reactive memory T cells joined the SARS-CoV-2 response. Contracting CD4+ clones were located mainly in the CM and EM memory subsets, whereas CD8+ clones were found to be enriched in EMRA. SARS-CoV-2 specificity was not confirmed for the second-wave clones peaking on day 37. Only two mild cases were covered in the study, and larger cohorts including severe cases with pre-infection samples were considered necessary.

A few counts support this clonotype. There is no known antigen for this receptor. Base qualities are missing; no much larger clone stands one base away. According to the germline V gene (reference sequence), CDR1 reads DFQATT and CDR2 reads SNEGSKA. From cysteine to phenylalanine, the CDR3 is 13 amino acids long. Only the CDR3 portion is preserved as DNA: 39 bases, with reading frame beginning at the first base. V gives up 0 bases and J gives up 8 bases, and the segment between their germline ends measures 13 bases. TCRdb records Illumina NovaSeq 6000 as the sequencer. Using 5'RACE with constant-segment primers, TCRalpha and TCRbeta cDNA libraries were constructed, with sample barcodes and unique molecular identifiers added in the process. Trizol reagent was used to extract RNA from every sample. Library amplification was performed in two PCR steps, and a second sample barcode and Illumina TruSeq adapters were introduced in the second step. Sequencing of libraries was performed on an Illumina NovaSeq with 2 x 150 bp paired-end reads. For the original study's pipeline: Reads were demultiplexed and collapsed into UMI-guided consensus sequences with migec v1.2.7. Using mixcr v2.1.11, the UMI consensuses were aligned to TRA and TRB V and J templates and assembled into clonotypes. A clonotype was counted as expanded or contracted only when both edgeR and NoisET called the clonotype significant, with the noise models trained on biological replicates. For edgeR calls, the cutoffs were a false discovery rate-adjusted p below 0.01 and a log2 fold-change threshold of 1. PCA with hierarchical clustering of max-normalized trajectories of the 1000 most abundant clonotypes was used as exploratory dynamics analysis. Separately sequenced CD4+ and CD8+ repertoires were used to assign the CD4 or CD8 phenotype of responding clones. TCRdb reprocessing: public reads trimmed at Q25 with fastp, clones called with MiXCR, in-frame beta chains kept. Merged by CDR3 protein, the rows form single entries marked with the most common genes and DNA. TCRdb, not the original authors, processed these V and J calls. The sample table shows fewer than 350,000 distinct CDR3 sequences, and about 20% are seen once. The top ten hold about 21% of the sample.

Ficoll-Paque density gradient centrifugation was the method used to isolate PBMCs. The rearrangement joined TRBV20-1 to TRBJ1-1, with the D segment identity uncertain. The TCR comes from a man aged 18-30 years who had mild COVID-19 (a few samples of this study predate the infection). The sample titles of this study are shuffled in the database, so cell type and time point are left out; the donor was told from shared clones. The sequenced sample consisted of PBMCs or a T cell subset sorted from them (not recorded which). The DNA sequence is TGCAGTGCTAGAGAGGGGATAAGCTTCGAAGCTTTCTTT. This sequence encodes CSAREGISFEAFF.